The entry that follows covers one TCR beta chain sequence. The germline CDR1 and CDR2 sequences are SGHNT and YYREEE (reference sequence). This CDR3 region has 16 residues. The junction had 6 bases not matched to a gene; V was cut back by 3 bases and J by 2 bases. The record originates from a study of blood T cell repertoires in COVID-19. Data came from immunoSEQ multiplex PCR; TCRdb stores just in-frame clones and leaves some out. The sample consists of under 300,000 clones, less than 90% of them appearing once. This receptor was identified in a woman aged 45 to 65 who had recovered from COVID-19. V is TRBV5-4 and J is TRBJ2-3, with TRBD2 matching 10 bases. Sequences were obtained from PBMCs or T cells enriched from blood (not recorded which). The CDR3 nucleotides are TGTGCCAGCAGCTCTCAAGCGGGAGGGGTCACAGATACGCAGTATTTT. This sequence encodes CASSSQAGGVTDTQYF. The whole variable domain, remainder taken from reference TRBV5-4 and TRBJ2-3, is ETGVTQSPTHLIKTRGQQVTLRCSSQSGHNTVSWYQQALGQGPQFIFQYYREEENGRGNFPPRFSGLQFPNYSSELNVNALELDDSALYLCASSSQAGGVTDTQYFGPGTRLTVL.